The 14 T cell receptor beta chains below were found in one sample sequenced in a study of shared clonotypes between healthy human individuals. Method: immunoSEQ multiplex PCR; TCRdb's copy keeps in-frame clones and lacks some. The sample yields approximately 2.1 million clones, 85% to 95% seen once. Sequenced: naive CD4+ T cells from PBMCs. The subset here: CD45RA+ positively selected. The origin of the receptors is a man between 18 and 29 years old in good health. Some clones in this sample may be carry-over from other donors' samples.

Note on this clone: Other nucleotide sequences from this sample produce the same CDR3. The chain links TRBV6-6 to TRBJ1-1; D unresolved. V was pared by 2 bases and J by 5 bases, with 6 bases between. This CDR3 contains 12 residues. Germline V lookup: CDR1 MNHNY, CDR2 SVGAGI (reference sequence). The CDR3 nucleotides read TGTGCCAGCAGTTACAAGGGAACTGAAGCTTTCTTT. Translating it yields CASSYKGTEAFF.

This sequence joins TRBV10-3 and TRBJ2-7; TRBD2 matches at 9 bases. With V trimmed by 5 bases and J by 0 bases, 5 bases remained unmatched. Germline V lookup: CDR1 ENHRY, CDR2 SYGVKD. The CDR3 consists of 15 residues. The CDR3 DNA reads as TGTGCCATCAGTCCTAGCGGGACCCGCTCCTACGAGCAGTACTTC. Translating gives CAISPSGTRSYEQYF.

The rearrangement links TRBV14 to TRBJ2-3, with D maybe TRBD2 (5 bases). V lost 5 bases and J 0 bases, leaving 9 bases between the germline ends. CDR1 is SGHDN, CDR2 FVKESK, per germline. The CDR3 sequence is 14 residues long. The CDR3 DNA sequence: TGTGCCAGCAGCTCCGGGGTGAGCACAGATACGCAGTATTTT. It encodes CASSSGVSTDTQYF.

The V call is TRBV2, the J call TRBJ2-1, with 7 bases aligning to TRBD1. V lost 7 bases, J lost 4 bases, and 10 bases stayed unmatched. The CDR3 is 15 amino acids. In germline, CDR1 is SNHLY, CDR2 FYNNEI. This CDR3 is CASTDRQGRYNEQFF. The DNA of the CDR3 is TGTGCCAGCACCGATCGACAGGGAAGATACAATGAGCAGTTCTTC.

V and J are TRBV13 and TRBJ2-7; tentatively, D is TRBD1 or TRBD2 (5 bases each). V lost 1 base, J lost 3 bases, and 22 bases lay in between. This CDR3 has 18 residues. From germline, CDR1 is PRHDT and CDR2 FYEKMQ (reference sequence). Here the CDR3 DNA reads TGTGCCAGCAGCTTAGCTTTTCCCCAGGGTAGGGGAGACTACGAGCAGTACTTC. This sequence encodes CASSLAFPQGRGDYEQYF. The variable domain in full, with the rest retrieved from reference TRBV13 and TRBJ2-7, is AAGVIQSPRHLIKEKRETATLKCYPIPRHDTVYWYQQGPGQDPQFLISFYEKMQSDKGSIPDRFSAQQFSDYHSELNMSSLELGDSALYFCASSLAFPQGRGDYEQYFGPGTRLTVT.

Of note for this clone: Other nucleotide sequences from this sample produce the same CDR3. CDR3 loop: CASSLDLYEQYF. The CDR3 DNA reads as TGCGCCAGCAGCTTGGACCTCTACGAGCAGTACTTC. This chain links TRBV5-1 with TRBJ2-7; D uncertain. This CDR3 comprises 12 residues. V lost 0 bases to trimming and J lost 3 bases, with 4 bases between them. CDR1 SGHRS and CDR2 YFSETQ come from the germline V gene. Variable domain in full (rest from reference TRBV5-1 and TRBJ2-7): KAGVTQTPRYLIKTRGQQVTLSCSPISGHRSVSWYQQTPGQGLQFLFEYFSETQRNKGNFPGRFSGRQFSNSRSEMNVSTLELGDSALYLCASSLDLYEQYFGPGTRLTVT.

About this clone itself: The sample has other DNA sequences that encode this CDR3 too. The rearrangement links TRBV25-1 to TRBJ2-3; TRBD2 matches 7 bases. The germline V gene encodes CDR1 MGHDK and CDR2 SYGVNS. Trimming removed 0 bases from V and 2 bases from J; junction bases left unmatched: 2. There are 15 residues in the CDR3. CDR3: CASSEYRGVTDTQYF. CDR3 coding DNA: TGTGCCAGCAGTGAATATCGGGGGGTCACAGATACGCAGTATTTT. The complete variable domain, with remaining parts taken from reference TRBV25-1 and TRBJ2-3, reads EADIYQTPRYLVIGTGKKITLECSQTMGHDKMYWYQQDPGMELHLIHYSYGVNSTEKGDLSSESTVSRIRTEHFPLTLESARPSHTSQYLCASSEYRGVTDTQYFGPGTRLTVL.

This sequence joins TRBV11-2 and TRBJ2-3, with 7 bases fitting TRBD1. V shed 6 bases and J 4 bases; nucleotides not matched to a gene: 4. Germline-derived CDR1 and CDR2 are SGHAT and FQNNGV. CDR3 length: 13 residues. This CDR3 reads CASSLQGPDTQYF. The CDR3 coding sequence is TGTGCCAGCAGTCTACAGGGGCCAGATACGCAGTATTTT.

The J gene is TRBJ2-7, the V gene TRBV28; TRBD1 matches at 8 bases. CDR1 MDHEN and CDR2 SYDVKM come from the germline V gene. The CDR3 runs 13 residues. V dropped 5 bases and J dropped 5; count of bases not matched to a gene: 5. CDR3 bases: TGTGCCAGCAGTGGACAGGGTCGGAACGAGCAGTACTTC. It is translated as CASSGQGRNEQYF.

The CDR3, as DNA: TGCGCCAGCAGCCAAGCTATGGCTGGAAACACCATATATTTT. Protein sequence: CASSQAMAGNTIYF. The chain recombines TRBV4-1 with TRBJ1-3; D is unclear. V was trimmed by 1 base and J by 2 bases, leaving 6 bases between them. Germline CDR1 is MGHRA and CDR2 is YSYEKL. This CDR3 contains 14 residues.

The V call is TRBV18, the J call TRBJ2-5; D is ambiguous. Looked up from germline, CDR1 is KGHSH and CDR2 is LQKENI. Trimming removed 3 bases from V and 1 base from J, with 9 bases in between. The CDR3 has 14 residues. The DNA for the CDR3 is TGTGCCAGCTCACCGAGCCCCAGCCAAGAGACCCAGTACTTC. It is translated as CASSPSPSQETQYF.

This chain links TRBV9 with TRBJ2-5, with D hard to call. Germline loops: CDR1 SGDLS, CDR2 YYNGEE. This CDR3 has 13 amino acids. V was cut by 4 bases and J by 1 base, with 8 bases left in between. The CDR3 DNA sequence: TGTGCCAGCAGCCCCCTCTCCCAAGAGACCCAGTACTTC. Amino acids: CASSPLSQETQYF.

The gene calls are TRBV19 and TRBJ2-7, with TRBD2 as a possible D gene (5 bases). The germline V and J ends were trimmed by 5 bases and 3 bases, with 14 bases remaining between them. Germline values: CDR1 LNHDA, CDR2 SQIVND (reference sequence). CDR3 length equals 14 residues. The CDR3, as DNA: TGTGCCAGTAGTCAACTAGGACTTGACTACGAGCAGTACTTC. Encoded protein: CASSQLGLDYEQYF. Full variable domain (outside the CDR3, taken from reference TRBV19 and TRBJ2-7): DGGITQSPKYLFRKEGQNVTLSCEQNLNHDAMYWYRQDPGQGLRLIYYSQIVNDFQKGDIAEGYSVSREKKESFPLTVTSAQKNPTAFYLCASSQLGLDYEQYFGPGTRLTVT.

V usage is TRBV10-3 and J usage is TRBJ1-2; perhaps TRBD1 as D (5 bases). This CDR3 comprises 16 residues. Germline CDR1 and CDR2: ENHRY and SYGVKD. The V end was cut by 2 bases, the J end by 0 bases, with 13 bases between. The CDR3 nucleotides read TGTGCCATCAGTGAGCGAGGGGATCGAGCTAACTATGGCTACACCTTC. Residues: CAISERGDRANYGYTF.